This is a list of T cell receptor beta chains from one sample in a study of CD8+CD57+ T cells in acquired aplastic anemia. TCRdb analysed the reads with MiXCR anew, one entry per CDR3 protein. This table holds 180,000 or so distinct CDR3 sequences, around 48% found once. The sequencing sample was made of sorted CD4+, CD8+, or CD8+CD57+ T cells (not recorded which) from PBMCs. These receptors all come from a human donor with aplastic anemia. Both conserved end residues are part of each CDR3. A D gene is named only where the DNA matches it firmly. Expanded clones are given a class, and other clones once, few, many or no size at all.

clone_size j_call d_call v_call cdr3_aa cdr3_nt
NA TRBJ1-3 TRBD1 TRBV7-8 CASSERDRGIGNTIYF TGTGCCAGCAGCGAACGGGACAGGGGCATAGGAAACACCATATATTTT
many TRBJ1-1 NA TRBV14 CASSRIVPLGGGSNTEAFF TGTGCCAGCAGCCGAATCGTGCCGCTTGGGGGTGGGTCGAACACTGAAGCTTTCTTT
many TRBJ2-3 NA TRBV5-5 CASNALGAADTQYF TGTGCCAGCAACGCCCTGGGGGCGGCAGATACGCAGTATTTT
many TRBJ2-3 NA TRBV7-8 CASSSGLRGLGDTQYF TGTGCCAGCAGCTCAGGGCTTCGGGGCCTGGGAGATACGCAGTATTTT
NA TRBJ1-6 NA TRBV12-3/TRBV12-4 CASRHSMGSPLHF TGTGCCAGCAGGCACAGCATGGGGTCACCCCTCCACTTT
NA TRBJ2-7 NA TRBV5-1 CASSFGVGLGEQYF TGCGCCAGCAGCTTTGGGGTCGGCCTTGGGGAGCAGTACTTC
NA TRBJ1-2 NA TRBV20-1 CSARVHVEWDGYTF TGCAGTGCTAGAGTTCATGTTGAATGGGATGGCTACACCTTC
few TRBJ1-5 NA TRBV10-3 CAISDHGGINQPQHF TGTGCCATCAGTGACCACGGGGGGATCAATCAGCCCCAGCATTTT
NA TRBJ1-1 TRBD1 TRBV7-2 CASSLRQGEAFF TGTGCCAGCAGCTTAAGACAGGGTGAAGCTTTCTTT
many TRBJ2-3 TRBD2 TRBV20-1 CSVRGGAGGTDTQYF TGCAGTGTCAGGGGGGGAGCGGGGGGAACAGATACGCAGTATTTT
many TRBJ1-1 NA TRBV20-1 CSATGQLVNTEAFF TGCAGTGCTACCGGACAGCTAGTGAACACTGAAGCTTTCTTT
once TRBJ2-5 NA TRBV15 CATSRDLSRGEETQYF TGTGCCACCAGCAGAGATCTCTCCAGGGGCGAAGAGACCCAGTACTTC
NA TRBJ2-3 NA TRBV11-1 CASSLVRASPSTDTQYF TGTGCCAGCAGCTTAGTCAGGGCTAGCCCCAGCACAGATACGCAGTATTTT
once TRBJ2-1 NA TRBV25-1 CASSDDRSVDEQFF TGTGCCAGCAGTGATGACAGGTCCGTGGATGAGCAGTTCTTC
many TRBJ1-5 NA TRBV20-1 CSARDQQGQPQHF TGCAGTGCTAGAGATCAACAGGGCCAGCCCCAGCATTTT
once TRBJ2-7 NA TRBV7-2 CASSLGRSSYEQYF TGTGCCAGCAGCTTAGGGCGCAGCTCCTACGAGCAGTACTTC
NA TRBJ2-1 NA TRBV25-1 CASSHNRDNEQFF TGTGCCAGCAGTCACAACAGGGACAATGAGCAGTTCTTC
once TRBJ2-7 NA TRBV29-1 CSVAPGTATYEQYF TGCAGCGTTGCCCCCGGGACCGCGACCTACGAGCAGTACTTC
NA TRBJ1-2 NA TRBV10-3 CAISAAGRGSGGHTF TGTGCCATCAGTGCGGCGGGCAGGGGATCGGGTGGCCACACCTTC
many TRBJ1-2 TRBD1 TRBV7-8 CASSISRGRGYGYTF TGTGCCAGCAGCATCAGTAGGGGGCGCGGGTATGGCTACACCTTC
NA TRBJ2-5 NA TRBV7-3 CASSFNRQETQYF TGTGCCAGCAGCTTTAACAGACAAGAGACCCAGTACTTC
NA TRBJ1-1 NA TRBV2 CASSEMGVVDLTFF TGTGCCAGCAGTGAAATGGGGGTAGTCGACTTAACCTTCTTT
many TRBJ2-1 NA TRBV5-1 CAFLGEQFF TGCGCCTTTCTCGGTGAGCAGTTCTTC
few TRBJ1-5 NA TRBV24-1 CATSDPRTASNQPQHF TGTGCCACCAGTGACCCCCGGACAGCCAGCAATCAGCCCCAGCATTTT
NA TRBJ2-1 TRBD1 TRBV14 CASSRIPPQGVDNEQFF TGTGCCAGCAGCCGAATCCCCCCGCAGGGGGTAGACAATGAGCAGTTCTTC
NA TRBJ2-7 NA TRBV29-1 CSVAPSLLEQYF TGCAGCGTTGCCCCATCCCTACTCGAGCAGTACTTC
NA TRBJ2-3 NA TRBV7-3 CASNFGGTDTQYF TGTGCCAGCAACTTCGGTGGCACAGATACGCAGTATTTT
many TRBJ1-5 NA TRBV3-1 CASSLETGQPQHF TGTGCCAGCAGCCTAGAGACGGGGCAGCCCCAGCATTTT
NA TRBJ1-1 NA TRBV19 CATKDIGLNTEAFF TGTGCCACCAAGGACATAGGACTAAACACTGAAGCTTTCTTT
NA TRBJ2-5 TRBD1 TRBV6-1 CASSPDRGRGETQYF TGTGCCAGCAGCCCAGACAGGGGGAGAGGGGAGACCCAGTACTTC
many TRBJ1-5 NA TRBV11-2 CASSFSGGAGAGQPQHF TGTGCCAGCAGCTTTAGCGGGGGGGCAGGGGCCGGTCAGCCCCAGCATTTT
many TRBJ1-2 NA TRBV10-3 CAISSPGDGYTF TGTGCCATCAGTTCACCAGGGGATGGCTACACCTTC
NA TRBJ1-1 NA TRBV2 CASSEGGAYNEAFF TGTGCCAGCAGTGAAGGTGGGGCCTACAATGAAGCTTTCTTT
many TRBJ2-3 TRBD2 TRBV20-1 CSAPPTSGGTTDTQYF TGCAGTGCCCCACCCACTAGCGGGGGGACCACAGATACGCAGTATTTT
once TRBJ2-7 NA TRBV24-1 CASSLRVTGRSSYGQYF TGTGCCAGCAGTTTACGGGTCACGGGGAGGAGCTCCTACGGGCAGTACTTC
few TRBJ2-3 TRBD2 TRBV6-2/TRBV6-3 CASSYDPSGGLDTQYF TGTGCCAGCAGTTATGATCCTAGCGGGGGATTAGATACGCAGTATTTT
once TRBJ2-2 NA TRBV2 CASSALGTGDLFF TGTGCCAGCAGTGCACTAGGTACCGGGGATCTGTTTTTT
many TRBJ1-1 TRBD1 TRBV12-3/TRBV12-4 CASSLTGANTEAFF TGTGCCAGCAGTCTGACAGGGGCGAACACTGAAGCTTTCTTT
NA TRBJ2-7 TRBD2 TRBV15 CATSFRAGTAYEQYF TGTGCCACCAGCTTCCGAGCGGGGACGGCCTACGAGCAGTACTTC
many TRBJ1-4 TRBD1 TRBV7-2 CASSYWTGGNEKLFF TGTGCCAGCAGCTATTGGACAGGGGGAAATGAAAAACTGTTTTTT
many TRBJ1-2 NA TRBV20-1 CSAREDGYTF TGCAGTGCTAGAGAAGATGGCTACACCTTC
many TRBJ2-7 NA TRBV6-1 CASSTTGESSYEQYF TGTGCCAGCAGTACCACGGGGGAAAGCTCCTACGAGCAGTACTTC
many TRBJ2-1 TRBD2 TRBV7-6 CASSLVASGGLGDEQFF TGTGCCAGCAGCTTAGTGGCTAGCGGGGGACTTGGGGATGAGCAGTTCTTC
few TRBJ1-6 NA TRBV4-2 CASSPPLASGVGNSPLHF TGTGCCAGCAGCCCCCCCTTGGCTTCGGGGGTTGGTAATTCACCCCTCCACTTT
few TRBJ2-1 TRBD2 TRBV15 CATSTGTSGVAEQFF TGTGCCACCAGCACCGGGACTAGCGGGGTGGCTGAGCAGTTCTTC
NA TRBJ1-4 NA TRBV2 CASSVEATNEKLFF TGTGCCAGCAGTGTGGAAGCAACTAATGAAAAACTGTTTTTT
NA TRBJ2-5 TRBD2 TRBV10-3 CAISPGLAGGEIQYF TGCGCCATCAGTCCAGGACTAGCGGGCGGAGAGATCCAGTACTTC
many TRBJ2-5 NA TRBV5-1 CASSLLSVEETQYF TGCGCCAGCAGCTTGTTATCCGTAGAAGAGACCCAGTACTTC
few TRBJ2-3 TRBD2 TRBV10-1 CASRRTSGASTDTQYF TGCGCCAGCAGACGAACTAGCGGGGCTAGCACAGATACGCAGTATTTT
few TRBJ2-5 TRBD2 TRBV7-9 CASSTGLAGVFETQYF TGTGCCAGCAGCACGGGACTAGCGGGAGTTTTTGAGACCCAGTACTTC
few TRBJ2-3 TRBD2 TRBV11-1 CASSLSSGVSDTQYF TGTGCCAGCAGCCTCTCTAGCGGGGTGTCCGATACGCAGTATTTT
many TRBJ2-1 NA TRBV2 CASSAYNEQFF TGTGCCAGCAGTGCATACAATGAGCAGTTCTTC
NA TRBJ2-2 TRBD1 TRBV29-1 CSVEGTGSNTGELFF TGCAGCGTTGAGGGGACAGGCTCGAACACCGGGGAGCTGTTTTTT
few TRBJ2-3 NA TRBV6-1 CASIKGVFSTDTQYF TGTGCCAGCATCAAAGGGGTATTCAGTACAGATACGCAGTATTTT
NA TRBJ1-2 NA TRBV29-1 CSVDKGKYGYTF TGCAGCGTTGACAAGGGGAAGTATGGCTACACCTTC
NA TRBJ1-2 TRBD1 TRBV20-1 CSARESGGAQGYTF TGCAGTGCTAGGGAATCAGGGGGCGCCCAAGGCTACACCTTC
NA TRBJ1-1 NA TRBV20-1 CSAARVNTEAFF TGCAGTGCTGCCCGGGTTAACACTGAAGCTTTCTTT
few TRBJ2-7 NA TRBV7-2 CASSLGTSHEQYF TGTGCCAGCAGCTTAGGTACTTCCCACGAGCAGTACTTC
NA TRBJ2-3 NA TRBV29-1 CSVELYTDTQYF TGCAGCGTTGAGTTATACACAGATACGCAGTATTTT
many TRBJ2-1 NA TRBV5-1 CASFDFNEQFF TGCGCCAGCTTCGACTTCAATGAGCAGTTCTTC